Listed below are T cell receptor beta chains from one sample, sequenced in a study of CD8+ T cells in alopecia areata. Data came from immunoSEQ multiplex PCR; TCRdb stores just in-frame clones and leaves some out. The table includes some 150,000 clones, approximately 53% detected once. The sequences come from CD8+ T cells sorted from blood, collected at week 0. All receptors come from a human donor with alopecia areata. Each CDR3 is given with its conserved first and last residue. The D gene is left open where the match is weak. The size entry is marked missing in some rows and otherwise reads once, few, many or a size class.

D gene,clone size,V gene,J gene,CDR3 protein,CDR3 DNA
NA,NA,TRBV27,TRBJ2-5,CASILGETQYF,TGTGCCAGCATCCTTGGGGAGACCCAGTACTTC
TRBD2,few,TRBV13,TRBJ2-7,CASSSRSSGGYEQYF,TGTGCCAGCAGTTCCCGCTCGAGCGGGGGTTACGAGCAGTACTTC
NA,NA,TRBV29-1,TRBJ1-2,CSVVGQGSKNGYTF,TGCAGCGTTGTAGGGCAGGGATCGAAAAATGGCTACACCTTC
NA,NA,TRBV27,TRBJ2-7,CASSFGGPDYEQYF,TGTGCCAGCAGTTTTGGGGGGCCGGACTACGAGCAGTACTTC
NA,NA,TRBV2,TRBJ2-1,CASSGGNEQFF,TGTGCCAGCAGCGGAGGGAATGAGCAGTTCTTC
TRBD2,NA,TRBV6-6,TRBJ2-7,CASSYGEGQYF,TGTGCCAGCAGTTACGGGGAGGGGCAGTACTTC
NA,few,TRBV7-8,TRBJ2-2,CASSLMNGGELFF,TGTGCCAGCAGCTTAATGAATGGCGGGGAGCTGTTTTTT
NA,NA,TRBV7-2,TRBJ2-5,CASSPGSISETQYF,TGTGCCAGCAGCCCCGGGAGCATATCAGAGACCCAGTACTTC
TRBD2,NA,TRBV7-2,TRBJ2-3,CASSSSGGAIDTQYF,TGTGCCAGCAGCTCTAGCGGGGGGGCGATAGATACGCAGTATTTT
TRBD1,NA,TRBV27,TRBJ2-7,CASSLSGTAYEQYF,TGTGCCAGCAGTTTAAGTGGGACAGCCTACGAGCAGTACTTC
NA,NA,TRBV5-1,TRBJ2-1,CASSLRTDRRGNEQFF,TGCGCCAGCAGCTTGCGGACAGATAGAAGGGGCAATGAGCAGTTCTTC
NA,once,TRBV9,TRBJ2-5,CASSVSGAHQETQYF,TGTGCCAGCAGCGTTAGCGGCGCGCACCAAGAGACCCAGTACTTC
TRBD2,NA,TRBV6-4,TRBJ2-3,CASSERSGGTDTQYF,TGTGCCAGCAGTGAGAGGAGCGGGGGCACAGATACGCAGTATTTT
NA,NA,TRBV11-1,TRBJ2-1,CASSLGETGHEQFF,TGTGCCAGCAGCTTAGGAGAAACAGGGCATGAGCAGTTCTTC
TRBD1,NA,TRBV9,TRBJ2-6,CASSVPKGALSGANVLTF,TGTGCCAGCAGCGTACCTAAGGGGGCCCTCTCTGGGGCCAACGTCCTGACTTTC
NA,once,TRBV6-1,TRBJ1-1,CASSEAEGPVTREAFF,TGTGCCAGCAGTGAAGCGGAGGGGCCGGTCACCCGCGAAGCTTTCTTT
NA,few,TRBV29-1,TRBJ1-1,CSVEVRDYTEAFF,TGCAGCGTTGAAGTGAGGGACTACACTGAAGCTTTCTTT
NA,NA,TRBV5-1,TRBJ2-7,CASSLGVLGEQYF,TGCGCCAGCAGCTTGGGGGTCCTTGGGGAGCAGTACTTC
NA,NA,TRBV4-3,TRBJ1-1,CASSQDPRYTEAFF,TGCGCCAGCAGCCAAGACCCCAGATACACTGAAGCTTTCTTT
TRBD1,few,TRBV7-6,TRBJ1-6,CASSRTGPNSPLHF,TGTGCCAGCAGCCGGACAGGCCCTAATTCACCCCTCCACTTT
TRBD1,NA,TRBV30,TRBJ2-3,CAWRPGTGRGDTQYF,TGTGCCTGGAGGCCGGGGACAGGGAGGGGAGATACGCAGTATTTT
NA,NA,TRBV5-6,TRBJ2-5,CASSLAAGETQYF,TGTGCCAGCAGCTTGGCCGCAGGGGAGACCCAGTACTTC
NA,NA,TRBV30,TRBJ1-1,CAWSVGGLNTEAFF,TGTGCCTGGAGTGTAGGGGGTTTGAACACTGAAGCTTTCTTT
TRBD1,NA,TRBV7-6,TRBJ1-5,CASSSGTGVDQPQHF,TGTGCCAGCAGCTCCGGGACAGGGGTAGATCAGCCCCAGCATTTT
TRBD1,once,TRBV9,TRBJ2-7,CASSPGTGIYEQYF,TGTGCCAGCAGTCCCGGGACAGGGATCTACGAGCAGTACTTC
TRBD2,NA,TRBV19,TRBJ2-1,CASSGLAVYNEQFF,TGTGCCAGTAGTGGACTAGCGGTCTACAATGAGCAGTTCTTC
TRBD1,NA,TRBV27,TRBJ2-7,CASSSGQPESSYEQYF,TGTGCCAGCAGTTCGGGACAGCCCGAGAGCTCCTACGAGCAGTACTTC
NA,NA,TRBV13,TRBJ1-2,CASSFRAQNYGYTF,TGTGCCAGCAGCTTCAGGGCCCAAAACTATGGCTACACCTTC
NA,NA,TRBV29-1,TRBJ2-3,CSVEPPGRTDTQYF,TGCAGCGTTGAACCCCCTGGGAGGACAGATACGCAGTATTTT
NA,few,TRBV19,TRBJ2-1,CASTPRPPYNEQFF,TGTGCCAGTACCCCCAGGCCACCCTACAATGAGCAGTTCTTC
TRBD1,NA,TRBV9,TRBJ2-6,CASSLTGTASGANVLTF,TGTGCCAGCAGTCTAACCGGGACAGCCTCTGGGGCCAACGTCCTGACTTTC
TRBD1,NA,TRBV13,TRBJ1-5,CASSMKNQGADQPQHF,TGTGCCAGCAGCATGAAAAATCAGGGGGCGGATCAGCCCCAGCATTTT
NA,NA,TRBV13,TRBJ1-1,CASSLGGLGTEAFF,TGTGCCAGCAGCTTAGGTGGTTTGGGCACTGAAGCTTTCTTT
NA,NA,TRBV19,TRBJ1-1,CASSWTTNTEAFF,TGTGCCAGTAGTTGGACAACGAACACTGAAGCTTTCTTT
NA,few,TRBV15,TRBJ2-1,CATSRGGVDEQFF,TGTGCCACCAGCAGGGGAGGTGTCGATGAGCAGTTCTTC
NA,NA,TRBV7-9,TRBJ1-2,CASSFLGAGEESYGYTF,TGTGCCAGCAGCTTTTTGGGCGCGGGGGAGGAAAGCTATGGCTACACCTTC
NA,NA,TRBV12-5,TRBJ2-5,CASGRGIAETQYF,TGTGCTAGTGGTAGGGGTATCGCGGAGACCCAGTACTTC
TRBD2,NA,TRBV7-8,TRBJ2-3,CASSLTSGGGTDTQYF,TGTGCCAGCAGCTTAACTAGCGGGGGGGGCACAGATACGCAGTATTTT
NA,NA,TRBV23-1,TRBJ1-5,CASSQYDRPNQPQHF,TGCGCCAGCAGTCAATACGACAGACCCAATCAGCCCCAGCATTTT
NA,NA,TRBV29-1,TRBJ1-2,CSVSRPGEYGYTF,TGCAGCGTCTCCCGTCCGGGGGAATATGGCTACACCTTC
NA,few,TRBV19,TRBJ1-1,CASVSGVNAPEAFF,TGTGCCAGTGTATCAGGGGTCAACGCCCCTGAAGCTTTCTTT
TRBD2,NA,TRBV2,TRBJ2-5,CASSETSGDQETQYF,TGTGCCAGCAGTGAGACTAGCGGGGACCAAGAGACCCAGTACTTC
NA,NA,TRBV10-3,TRBJ2-3,CAISETGPDTQYF,TGTGCCATCAGTGAGACAGGTCCAGATACGCAGTATTTT